This T cell receptor (beta chain) was captured in a study of human thymus T cells. Repertoires were generated with immunoSEQ multiplex PCR, while TCRdb's copy carries only in-frame clones and drops some. Counted here are tens of thousands of clones, approximately 97% occurring once; the ten biggest clones make up roughly 0.028%. Comment on this clone: What it binds is unknown.

The thymus tissue came from resections taken during corrective heart surgery. Healthy Finnish infants having corrective surgery for congenital heart defects served as donors. Study-wide findings and caveats: Usage of V and J genes appeared biased in thymic and blood repertoires. There were highly overlapping thymic repertoires among unrelated individuals, as related research reported.

The sample comprised thymus tissue. This receptor was obtained from a boy younger than two with a congenital heart defect but otherwise immunologically healthy.

The CDR3 DNA reads as TGTGCCAGCAGTGAGCCCTCCGGGACAGGGAATGGGTTAGAAGAGACCCAGTACTTC. Protein: CASSEPSGTGNGLEETQYF. This rearrangement joins TRBV6-1 to TRBJ2-5, with TRBD1 matching 9 bases. The CDR3 has 19 residues. V shed 3 bases and J 3 bases; nucleotides not matched to a gene: 17. Germline-derived CDR1 and CDR2 are MNHNS and SASEGT.